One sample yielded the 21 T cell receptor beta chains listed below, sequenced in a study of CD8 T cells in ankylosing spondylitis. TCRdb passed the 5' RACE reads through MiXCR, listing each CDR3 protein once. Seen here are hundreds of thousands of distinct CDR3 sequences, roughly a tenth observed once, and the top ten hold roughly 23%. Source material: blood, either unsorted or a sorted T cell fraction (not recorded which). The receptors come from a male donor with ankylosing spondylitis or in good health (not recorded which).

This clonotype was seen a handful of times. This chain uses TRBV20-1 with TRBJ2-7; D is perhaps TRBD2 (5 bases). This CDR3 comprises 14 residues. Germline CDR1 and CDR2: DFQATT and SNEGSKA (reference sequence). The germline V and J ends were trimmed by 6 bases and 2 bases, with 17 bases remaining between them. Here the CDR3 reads CSAPRQDFTYEQYF. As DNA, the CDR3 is TGCAGTGCCCCCCGGCAGGACTTCACCTACGAGCAGTACTTC.

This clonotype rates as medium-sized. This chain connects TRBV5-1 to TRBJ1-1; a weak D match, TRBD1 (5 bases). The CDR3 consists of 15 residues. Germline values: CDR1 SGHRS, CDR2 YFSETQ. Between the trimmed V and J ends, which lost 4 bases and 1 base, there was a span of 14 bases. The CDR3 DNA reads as TGCGCCAGCAGCCCCCTGACGGGGCAGAACACTGAAGCTTTCTTT. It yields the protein CASSPLTGQNTEAFF.

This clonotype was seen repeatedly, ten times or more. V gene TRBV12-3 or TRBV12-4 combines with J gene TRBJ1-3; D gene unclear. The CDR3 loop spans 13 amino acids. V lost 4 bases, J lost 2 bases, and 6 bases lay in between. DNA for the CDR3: TGTGCCAGCAGTTCGCCGCCTGGAAACACCATATATTTT. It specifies CASSSPPGNTIYF.

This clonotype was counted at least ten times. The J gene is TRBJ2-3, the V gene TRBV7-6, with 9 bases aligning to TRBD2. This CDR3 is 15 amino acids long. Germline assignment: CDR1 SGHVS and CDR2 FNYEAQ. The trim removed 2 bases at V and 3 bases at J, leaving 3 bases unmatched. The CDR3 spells CASSLLAGETDTQYF. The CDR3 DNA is TGTGCCAGCAGCTTATTAGCGGGGGAGACAGATACGCAGTATTTT.

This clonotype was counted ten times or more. This chain's CDR3 is CASSIRDRASYEQYF. CDR3 coding DNA: TGTGCCAGTTCAATCCGGGACAGGGCTTCCTACGAGCAGTACTTC. The V call is TRBV7-2, the J call TRBJ2-7; TRBD1 agrees at 9 bases. With 9 bases clipped from V and 1 base from J, the junction kept 10 bases outside the gene matches. The CDR3 spans 15 residues. Germline-derived CDR1 and CDR2 are SGHTA and FQGNSA.

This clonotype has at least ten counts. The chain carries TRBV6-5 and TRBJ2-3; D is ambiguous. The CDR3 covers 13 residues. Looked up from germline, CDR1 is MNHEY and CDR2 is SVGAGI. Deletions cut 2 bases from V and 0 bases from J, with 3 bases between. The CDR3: CASSYASTDTQYF. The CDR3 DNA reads TGTGCCAGCAGTTACGCTAGCACAGATACGCAGTATTTT.

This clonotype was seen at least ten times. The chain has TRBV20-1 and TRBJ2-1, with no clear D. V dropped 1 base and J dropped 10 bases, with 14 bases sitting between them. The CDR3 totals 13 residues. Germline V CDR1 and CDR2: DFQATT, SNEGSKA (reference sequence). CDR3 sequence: CSARGPALQEQFF. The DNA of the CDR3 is TGCAGTGCTAGAGGGCCGGCCCTTCAGGAGCAGTTCTTC.

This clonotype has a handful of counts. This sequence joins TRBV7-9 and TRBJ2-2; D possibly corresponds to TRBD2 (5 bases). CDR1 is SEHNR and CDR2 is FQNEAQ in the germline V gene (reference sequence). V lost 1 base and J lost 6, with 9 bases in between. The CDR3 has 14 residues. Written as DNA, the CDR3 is TGTGCCAGCAGCTTAGGTGGACTGGCCGGGGAGCTGTTTTTT. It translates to CASSLGGLAGELFF.

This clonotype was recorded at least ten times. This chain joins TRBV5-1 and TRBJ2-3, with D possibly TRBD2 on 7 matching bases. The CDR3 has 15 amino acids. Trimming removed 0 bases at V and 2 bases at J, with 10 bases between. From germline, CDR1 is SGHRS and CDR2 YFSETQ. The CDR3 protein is CASSLVAGATDTQYF. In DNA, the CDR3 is TGCGCCAGCAGCTTGGTGGCGGGGGCCACAGATACGCAGTATTTT.

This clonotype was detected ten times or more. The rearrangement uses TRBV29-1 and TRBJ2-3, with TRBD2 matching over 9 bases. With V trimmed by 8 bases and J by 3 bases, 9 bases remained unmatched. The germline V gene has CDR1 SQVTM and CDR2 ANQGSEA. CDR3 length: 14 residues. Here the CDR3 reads CSMPSGESTDTQYF. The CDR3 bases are TGCAGCATGCCTAGCGGGGAATCGACAGATACGCAGTATTTT.

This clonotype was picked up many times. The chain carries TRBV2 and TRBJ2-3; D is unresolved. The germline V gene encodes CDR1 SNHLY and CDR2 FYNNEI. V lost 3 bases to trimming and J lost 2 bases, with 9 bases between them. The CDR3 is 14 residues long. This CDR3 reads CASSDYSFTDTQYF. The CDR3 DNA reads TGTGCCAGCAGTGATTACAGTTTCACAGATACGCAGTATTTT.

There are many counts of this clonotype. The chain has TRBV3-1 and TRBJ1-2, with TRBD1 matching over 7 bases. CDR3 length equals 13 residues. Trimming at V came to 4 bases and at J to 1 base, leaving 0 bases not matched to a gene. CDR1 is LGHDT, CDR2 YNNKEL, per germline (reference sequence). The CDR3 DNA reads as TGTGCCAGCAGCCGGGACAGTAACTATGGCTACACCTTC. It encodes CASSRDSNYGYTF.

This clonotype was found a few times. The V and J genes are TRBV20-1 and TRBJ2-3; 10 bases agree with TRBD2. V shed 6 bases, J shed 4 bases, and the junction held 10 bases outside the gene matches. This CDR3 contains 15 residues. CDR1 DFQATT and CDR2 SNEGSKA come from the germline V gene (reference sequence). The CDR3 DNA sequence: TGCAGTGCCACGCGTAGCGGGGGGTTATCAGATACGCAGTATTTT. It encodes CSATRSGGLSDTQYF.

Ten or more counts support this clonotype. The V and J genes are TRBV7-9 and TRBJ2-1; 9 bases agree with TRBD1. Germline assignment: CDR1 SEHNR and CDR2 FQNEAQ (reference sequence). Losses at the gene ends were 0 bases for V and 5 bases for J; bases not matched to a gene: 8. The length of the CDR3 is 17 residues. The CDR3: CASSLATKQGAHNEQFF. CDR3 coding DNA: TGTGCCAGCAGCTTAGCGACAAAACAGGGGGCCCACAATGAGCAGTTCTTC.

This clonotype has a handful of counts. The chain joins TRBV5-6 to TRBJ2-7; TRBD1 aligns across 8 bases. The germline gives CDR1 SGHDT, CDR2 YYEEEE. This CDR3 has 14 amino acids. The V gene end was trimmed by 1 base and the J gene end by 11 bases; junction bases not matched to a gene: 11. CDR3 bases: TGTGCCAGCAGCTTGAAGGCAGGGGGCGCGAAAAAGTACTTC. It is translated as CASSLKAGGAKKYF.

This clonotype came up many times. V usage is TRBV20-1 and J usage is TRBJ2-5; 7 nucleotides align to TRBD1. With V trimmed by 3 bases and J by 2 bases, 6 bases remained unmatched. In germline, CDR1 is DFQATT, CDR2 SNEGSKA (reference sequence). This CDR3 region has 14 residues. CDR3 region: CSARPGQTQETQYF. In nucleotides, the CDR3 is TGCAGTGCTAGGCCGGGACAGACACAAGAGACCCAGTACTTC.

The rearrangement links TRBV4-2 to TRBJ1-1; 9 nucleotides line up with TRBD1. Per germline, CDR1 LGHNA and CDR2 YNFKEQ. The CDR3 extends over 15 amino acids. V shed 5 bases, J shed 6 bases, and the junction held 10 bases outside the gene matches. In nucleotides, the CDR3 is TGTGCCAGCAGCACCCAACAGGGGGCTATTTCTGAAGCTTTCTTT. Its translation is CASSTQQGAISEAFF.

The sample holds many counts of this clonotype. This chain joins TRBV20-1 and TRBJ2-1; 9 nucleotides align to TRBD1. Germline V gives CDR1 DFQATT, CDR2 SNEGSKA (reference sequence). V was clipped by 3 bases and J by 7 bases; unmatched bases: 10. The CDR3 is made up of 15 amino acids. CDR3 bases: TGCAGTGCTAGTCTTCGGACAGGGGTAGAGAATGAGCAGTTCTTC. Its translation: CSASLRTGVENEQFF.

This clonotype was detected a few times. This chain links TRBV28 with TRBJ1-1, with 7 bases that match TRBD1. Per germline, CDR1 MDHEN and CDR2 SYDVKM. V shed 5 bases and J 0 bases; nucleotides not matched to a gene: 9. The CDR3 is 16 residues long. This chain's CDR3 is CASSPPQGSLNTEAFF. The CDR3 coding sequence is TGTGCCAGCAGTCCTCCACAGGGGAGTCTGAACACTGAAGCTTTCTTT.

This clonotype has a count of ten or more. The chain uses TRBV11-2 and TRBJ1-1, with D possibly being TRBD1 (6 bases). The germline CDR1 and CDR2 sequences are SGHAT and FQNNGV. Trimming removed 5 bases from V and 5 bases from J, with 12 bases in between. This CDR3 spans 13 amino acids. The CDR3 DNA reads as TGTGCCAGCAGCCCGTCGGGGGCAACTGAAGCTTTCTTT. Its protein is CASSPSGATEAFF.

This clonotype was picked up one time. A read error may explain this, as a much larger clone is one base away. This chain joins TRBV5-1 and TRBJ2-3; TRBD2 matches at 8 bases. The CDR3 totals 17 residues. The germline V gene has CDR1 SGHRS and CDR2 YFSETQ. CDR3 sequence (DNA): TGCGCCCGCAGCTTGGCCGACGGGGGGGCCAGCACAGATACGCAGTATTTT. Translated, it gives CARSLADGGASTDTQYF.